Each of the 29 T cell receptor beta chains below was sequenced from the same sample in a study of T cell responses to AZD1222 COVID-19 vaccine. Using immunoSEQ multiplex PCR, the repertoire was profiled, and TCRdb retains in-frame clones only, with some absent. The sample yields tens of thousands of clones, 89% seen once. Specimen: peripheral blood, collected 28 days after the second AZD1222 dose. Every receptor here comes from an adult who received the AZD1222 COVID-19 vaccine.

The chain uses TRBV5-8 and TRBJ1-4; no reliable D call. This CDR3 region has 14 residues. Germline values: CDR1 SGHTS, CDR2 YDEGEE. Trimming stripped 0 bases from V and 5 bases from J, with 8 bases between. The CDR3 sequence is CASSLGLGNEKLFF. CDR3 in DNA: TGTGCCAGCAGCTTGGGATTGGGGAATGAAAAACTGTTTTTT.

The chain has TRBV29-1 and TRBJ1-1; no clear D gene. CDR1 SQVTM and CDR2 ANQGSEA come from the germline V gene. This CDR3 is built from 13 residues. V lost 5 bases, J lost 3 bases, and 13 bases lay in between. The CDR3 DNA follows: TGCAGCGTTTCCGACACCAGGTACACTGAAGCTTTCTTT. Protein sequence: CSVSDTRYTEAFF.

V and J are TRBV12-3 or TRBV12-4 and TRBJ1-2; D uncertain. The V gene lost 5 bases and the J gene lost 4 bases, with 8 bases spanning the gap. This CDR3 is built from 12 residues. CDR3 region: CASSLAGYGYTF. The DNA for the CDR3 is TGTGCCAGCAGTCTGGCGGGCTATGGCTACACCTTC.

The V and J genes are TRBV5-1 and TRBJ1-1; D is unresolved. CDR3 length equals 15 residues. Germline lookup yields CDR1 SGHRS and CDR2 YFSETQ. Trimming pared 4 bases from V and 3 bases from J, leaving 16 bases between. CDR3: CASSPRLGVDTEAFF. The DNA of the CDR3 is TGCGCCAGCAGCCCCCGGTTAGGCGTGGACACTGAAGCTTTCTTT.

The chain links TRBV5-4 to TRBJ1-1; D not resolved. V lost 3 bases, J lost 0 bases, and 9 bases lay in between. This CDR3 contains 14 residues. Germline-derived CDR1 and CDR2 are SGHNT and YYREEE (reference sequence). The CDR3 loop reads CASSSGPMNTEAFF. In nucleotides, the CDR3 is TGTGCCAGCAGCTCCGGCCCGATGAACACTGAAGCTTTCTTT.

The chain is built from TRBV4-2 and TRBJ2-3, with D unclear. CDR3 length equals 16 residues. Germline V lookup: CDR1 LGHNA, CDR2 YNFKEQ. Trimming stripped 1 base from V and 1 base from J, with 12 bases between. The CDR3 nucleotides are TGTGCCAGCAGCCAAGTGACCACTCATGGCACAGATACGCAGTATTTT. Protein product: CASSQVTTHGTDTQYF.

The chain has TRBV19 and TRBJ1-2; 7 bases match TRBD1. The ends lost 2 bases at V and 2 bases at J; junction bases unmatched: 2. This CDR3 has 14 residues. Germline V gives CDR1 LNHDA, CDR2 SQIVND (reference sequence). CDR3 protein: CASSIQGENYGYTF. The CDR3 bases are TGTGCCAGTAGTATACAGGGGGAGAACTATGGCTACACCTTC. The entire variable domain, with the rest obtained from reference TRBV19 and TRBJ1-2, is as follows: DGGITQSPKYLFRKEGQNVTLSCEQNLNHDAMYWYRQDPGQGLRLIYYSQIVNDFQKGDIAEGYSVSREKKESFPLTVTSAQKNPTAFYLCASSIQGENYGYTFGSGTRLTVV.

This sequence joins TRBV7-2 and TRBJ1-1, with D maybe TRBD1 (5 bases). Germline CDR1 reads SGHTA; CDR2 reads FQGNSA. The CDR3 is made up of 17 amino acids. Trimming removed 0 bases at V and 4 bases at J, with 18 bases between. For the CDR3, the DNA is TGTGCCAGCAGCTTAGCCCGAATGGACATTGGAGGCACTGAAGCTTTCTTT. It translates to CASSLARMDIGGTEAFF.

J is TRBJ2-1 and V is TRBV3-1 (or the pseudogene TRBV3-2); D remains unclear. The germline gives CDR1 LGHDT, CDR2 YNNKEL (reference sequence). The V gene lost 1 base and the J gene lost 10 bases, with 5 bases spanning the gap. The CDR3 has 11 amino acids. This CDR3 is CASSQVSEQFF. The CDR3, as DNA: TGTGCCAGCAGCCAAGTATCCGAGCAGTTCTTC.

This clone was picked up one time. The rearrangement joins TRBV5-1 to TRBJ1-4, with a weak D call TRBD1 (5 bases). The CDR3 contains 15 residues. Germline V lookup: CDR1 SGHRS, CDR2 YFSETQ. V lost 3 bases and J lost 3, with 12 bases in between. For the CDR3, the DNA is TGCGCCAGCAGCTCTGCAGGGAGTGCTAATGAAAAACTGTTTTTT. This translates into CASSSAGSANEKLFF.

This chain uses TRBV18 with TRBJ1-2; a possible D gene is TRBD1 (5 bases). The CDR3 has 13 amino acids. V lost 1 base to trimming and J lost 6 bases, with 9 bases between them. Germline CDR1 is KGHSH and CDR2 is LQKENI. Here the CDR3 DNA reads TGTGCCAGCTCACCACTTGGGGGGGATGGCTACACCTTC. Encoded protein: CASSPLGGDGYTF.

This chain joins TRBV11-1 and TRBJ1-1; D gene ambiguous. Germline lookup yields CDR1 SGHAT and CDR2 FQDESV (reference sequence). The V and J ends lost 3 bases and 0 bases respectively, with 11 bases between them. The CDR3 totals 15 residues. DNA of the CDR3: TGTGCCAGCAGCTTCAACGGGCTGGTGAACACTGAAGCTTTCTTT. Its translation is CASSFNGLVNTEAFF.

The V gene is TRBV3-1 (or the pseudogene TRBV3-2), the J gene TRBJ1-2; D may be TRBD1 (5 bases). The CDR3 length is 11 residues. Trimming stripped 8 bases from V and 3 bases from J, with 7 bases between. Germline CDR1 and CDR2: LGHDT and YNNKEL (reference sequence). CDR3 nucleotide sequence: TGTGCCAGCGGGACGGACTATGGCTACACCTTC. Translation: CASGTDYGYTF.

V usage is TRBV28 and J usage is TRBJ1-5, with TRBD1 matching over 12 bases. Germline CDR1 MDHEN, CDR2 SYDVKM. With 6 bases clipped from V and 0 bases from J, the junction kept 6 bases outside the gene matches. The CDR3 covers 17 residues. CDR3 residues: CASRGGQGAYSNQPQHF. The DNA for the CDR3 is TGTGCCAGCAGGGGGGGACAGGGGGCTTATAGCAATCAGCCCCAGCATTTT.

V and J are TRBV9 and TRBJ2-2, with TRBD2 matching 10 bases. The J segment lost 7 bases and the V segment lost 1 base, leaving 7 bases of the junction unmatched. The germline gives CDR1 SGDLS, CDR2 YYNGEE. The CDR3 extends over 16 amino acids. CDR3 protein: CASSVQAGGLGGELFF. In DNA, the CDR3 is TGTGCCAGCAGCGTACAAGCGGGAGGGCTTGGCGGGGAGCTGTTTTTT.

The chain has TRBV3-1 (or the pseudogene TRBV3-2) and TRBJ1-3, with D tentatively TRBD1 (5 bases). Germline lookup yields CDR1 LGHDT and CDR2 YNNKEL (reference sequence). Trimming shortened V by 2 bases and J by 2 bases, and 13 bases separated the two germline ends. The CDR3 sequence is 16 residues long. The CDR3 protein is CASSQWGEGTGNTIYF. Here the CDR3 DNA reads TGTGCCAGCAGCCAATGGGGGGAGGGGACTGGAAACACCATATATTTT.

The chain couples TRBV5-4 to TRBJ1-1; TRBD1 agrees at 7 bases. V gave up 4 bases and J gave up 10 bases; unmatched junction bases: 13. The length of the CDR3 is 14 residues. Germline V gives CDR1 SGHNT, CDR2 YYREEE (reference sequence). The CDR3 sequence: CASSEPMDRRGAFF. The CDR3, as DNA: TGTGCCAGCAGCGAACCCATGGACAGGAGGGGAGCTTTCTTT.

The rearrangement joins TRBV18 to TRBJ1-5, with TRBD1 matching 10 bases. The CDR3 extends over 16 amino acids. The V and J ends lost 3 bases and 7 bases, in that order; junction bases with no gene match: 9. CDR1 and CDR2 (germline): KGHSH, LQKENI. The CDR3: CASSPGFGQGGQPQHF. CDR3 DNA sequence: TGTGCCAGCTCACCTGGTTTTGGACAGGGGGGACAGCCCCAGCATTTT.

The V and J genes are TRBV6-5 and TRBJ1-1; TRBD1 matches at 10 bases. V gave up 2 bases and J gave up 5 bases; unmatched junction bases: 8. The germline gives CDR1 MNHEY, CDR2 SVGAGI. The CDR3 loop spans 16 amino acids. The CDR3 loop is CASSYPSTGGRTEAFF. Written as DNA, the CDR3 is TGTGCCAGCAGTTACCCTTCGACAGGGGGCAGGACTGAAGCTTTCTTT.

This chain uses TRBV5-4 with TRBJ1-2; 7 bases match TRBD1. This CDR3 region has 16 residues. CDR1 is SGHNT and CDR2 is YYREEE in the germline V gene (reference sequence). J lost 4 bases, V lost 3 bases, and 12 bases had no gene match. The CDR3, as DNA: TGTGCCAGCAGCTCTGACTCTATGGACAGGATCTATGGCTACACCTTC. It translates to CASSSDSMDRIYGYTF.

The chain employs TRBV27 and TRBJ2-7; TRBD2 agrees at 12 bases. This CDR3 region has 16 residues. V trimming: 5 bases; J trimming: 2 bases; junction bases outside the gene matches: 7. Germline V CDR1 and CDR2: MNHEY, SMNVEV (reference sequence). CDR3 in amino acids: CASSKGTSGRPYEQYF. The CDR3 DNA is TGTGCCAGCAGTAAGGGGACTAGCGGGCGCCCCTACGAGCAGTACTTC.

This chain connects TRBV6-5 to TRBJ1-2, with D tentatively TRBD1 (6 bases). CDR3 length: 14 residues. Deletions cut 6 bases from V and 1 base from J, with 12 bases between. Germline-derived CDR1 and CDR2 are MNHEY and SVGAGI. CDR3 nucleotides: TGTGCCAGCAGCCGGGACACCAGTAACTATGGCTACACCTTC. This codes for CASSRDTSNYGYTF.

As DNA, the CDR3 is TGTGCCACCGAGACTTCCGGGACGCTCTACGAGCAGTACTTC. Translating gives CATETSGTLYEQYF. This sequence joins TRBV28 and TRBJ2-7; either TRBD1 or TRBD2 may supply D (5 bases each). This CDR3 spans 14 amino acids. The V gene lost 10 bases and the J gene lost 3 bases, with 19 bases spanning the gap. Germline CDR1 is MDHEN and CDR2 is SYDVKM.

This chain joins TRBV20-1 and TRBJ1-2; D is undetermined. CDR3 length: 13 residues. From germline, CDR1 is DFQATT and CDR2 SNEGSKA (reference sequence). With 3 bases removed from V and 2 bases from J, the gap between germline ends came to 10 bases. CDR3 region: CSASVRGNYGYTF. The CDR3 DNA reads TGCAGTGCTAGTGTCAGAGGAAACTATGGCTACACCTTC.

The V gene is TRBV13, the J gene TRBJ2-5; 7 nucleotides match TRBD1. The CDR3 is 14 residues long. Germline V lookup: CDR1 PRHDT, CDR2 FYEKMQ (reference sequence). The V and J ends lost 5 bases and 5 bases, in that order; junction bases with no gene match: 8. In nucleotides, the CDR3 is TGTGCCAGCAGCCCGCCGACAGGGAAGGAGACCCAGTACTTC. Amino acid sequence: CASSPPTGKETQYF.

This chain links TRBV24-1 with TRBJ2-1; 9 bases line up with TRBD2. CDR3 length equals 14 residues. Trimming removed 9 bases from V and 6 bases from J; junction bases left unmatched: 8. Looked up from germline, CDR1 is KGHDR and CDR2 is SFDVKD. CDR3 sequence reads: CATGFGLATNEQFF. CDR3 bases: TGTGCCACCGGGTTCGGACTAGCGACCAATGAGCAGTTCTTC.

The V gene is TRBV29-1, the J gene TRBJ2-2; no definite D call. Germline assignment: CDR1 SQVTM and CDR2 ANQGSEA. Trimming shortened V by 5 bases and J by 5 bases, and 15 bases separated the two germline ends. The CDR3 is 14 residues long. Here the CDR3 reads CSVTTASKTGELFF. The DNA of the CDR3 is TGCAGCGTTACGACGGCCAGCAAGACCGGGGAGCTGTTTTTT.

The chain recombines TRBV28 with TRBJ1-5; D ambiguous. Trimming took 5 bases from V and 9 from J, leaving 14 bases between them. Germline V gene lookup returns CDR1 MDHEN and CDR2 SYDVKM. The CDR3 extends over 13 amino acids. DNA of the CDR3: TGTGCCAGCAGTCCCCCCCGCCGGGGGCCCCAGCATTTT. Encoded protein: CASSPPRRGPQHF.

The chain recombines TRBV6-2 or TRBV6-3 with TRBJ2-3; 7 bases agree with TRBD2. The CDR3 is made up of 16 amino acids. CDR1 MNHEY and CDR2 SVGEGT come from the germline V gene. Germline trimming cut 5 bases from V and 6 bases from J; bases unmatched to any gene: 14. CDR3 nucleotide sequence: TGTGCCAGCAGTCCCCTAACTAGCGTGGGTTCGGATACGCAGTATTTT. Translation gives CASSPLTSVGSDTQYF.